This TCR beta chain is drawn from a study of T cells in Graves' hyperthyroidism and ophthalmopathy. Study observations and caveats: In blood, most of the thyroid clonotypes expanded above 0.001 were also present.

Researchers amplified the TCR beta CDR3 regions from RNA transcripts. TCR CDR3 regions were first amplified by RT-PCR with HTBI primers. TCRdb ran MiXCR on the multiplex PCR reads and lists one entry per CDR3 protein. The repertoire consists of roughly 710,000 distinct CDR3 sequences, with 30% to 40% occurring once and the leading ten covering around 29%. V gave up 1 base and J gave up 5 bases, with 11 bases separating them. Germline lookup yields CDR1 SEHNR and CDR2 FQNEAQ (reference sequence). CDR3 length equals 14 residues. As regards this clonotype: Its antigen is not identified.

The receptor comes from a woman aged 40 to 49 with Graves' hyperthyroidism. The rearrangement joins TRBV7-9 to TRBJ1-2; the D is unclear. The sample was blood. Here the CDR3 reads CASSLGGTHYGYTF. CDR3 DNA: TGTGCCAGCAGCTTAGGGGGAACCCATTATGGCTACACCTTC. The whole variable domain, remainder taken from reference TRBV7-9 and TRBJ1-2, is DTGVSQNPRHKITKRGQNVTFRCDPISEHNRLYWYRQTLGQGPEFLTYFQNEAQLEKSRLLSDRFSAERPKGSFSTLEIQRTEQGDSAMYLCASSLGGTHYGYTFGSGTRLTVV.